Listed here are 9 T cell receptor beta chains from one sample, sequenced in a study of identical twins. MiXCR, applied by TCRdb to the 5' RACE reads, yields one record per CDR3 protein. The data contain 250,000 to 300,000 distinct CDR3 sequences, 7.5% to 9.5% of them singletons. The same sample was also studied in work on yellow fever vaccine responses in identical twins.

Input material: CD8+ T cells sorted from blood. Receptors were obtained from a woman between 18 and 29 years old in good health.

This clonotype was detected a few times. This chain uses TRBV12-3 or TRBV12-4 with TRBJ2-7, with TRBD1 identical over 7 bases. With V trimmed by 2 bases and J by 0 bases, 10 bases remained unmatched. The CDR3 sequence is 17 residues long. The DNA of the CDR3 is TGTGCCAGCAGTTTACCCGGGGACAGCAAATACTCCTACGAGCAGTACTTC. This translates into CASSLPGDSKYSYEQYF.

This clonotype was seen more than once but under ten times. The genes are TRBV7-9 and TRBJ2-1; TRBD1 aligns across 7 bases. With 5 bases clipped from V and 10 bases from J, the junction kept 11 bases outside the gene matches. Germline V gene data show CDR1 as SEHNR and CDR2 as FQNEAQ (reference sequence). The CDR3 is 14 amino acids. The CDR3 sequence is CASSPRTGVWEQFF. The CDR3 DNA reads TGTGCCAGCAGCCCCCGGACAGGAGTTTGGGAGCAGTTCTTC.

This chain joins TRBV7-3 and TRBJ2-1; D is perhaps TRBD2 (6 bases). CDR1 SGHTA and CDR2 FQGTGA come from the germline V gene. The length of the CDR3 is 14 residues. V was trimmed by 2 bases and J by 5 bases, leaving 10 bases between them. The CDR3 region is CASSLPGGDNEQFF. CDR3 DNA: TGTGCCAGCAGCTTACCGGGCGGGGACAATGAGCAGTTCTTC.

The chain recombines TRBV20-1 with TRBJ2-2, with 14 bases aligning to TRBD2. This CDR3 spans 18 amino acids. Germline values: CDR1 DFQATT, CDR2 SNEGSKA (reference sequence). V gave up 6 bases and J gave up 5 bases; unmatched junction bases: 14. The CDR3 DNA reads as TGCAGTGCCGCCGAGATGGAGGGACTAGCGGGAGTTACCGGGGAGCTGTTTTTT. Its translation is CSAAEMEGLAGVTGELFF.

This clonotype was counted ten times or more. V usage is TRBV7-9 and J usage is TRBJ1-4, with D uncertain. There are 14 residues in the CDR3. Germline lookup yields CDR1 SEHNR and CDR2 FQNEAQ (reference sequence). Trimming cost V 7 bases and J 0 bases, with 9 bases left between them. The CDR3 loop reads CASTTVPTNEKLFF. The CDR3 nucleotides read TGTGCCAGCACCACGGTCCCAACTAATGAAAAACTGTTTTTT.

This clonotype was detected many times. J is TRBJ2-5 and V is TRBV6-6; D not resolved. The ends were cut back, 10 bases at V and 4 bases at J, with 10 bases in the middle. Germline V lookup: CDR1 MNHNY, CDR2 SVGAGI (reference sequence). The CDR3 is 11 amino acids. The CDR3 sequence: CATYGRETQYF. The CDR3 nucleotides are TGTGCCACCTACGGAAGAGAGACCCAGTACTTC.

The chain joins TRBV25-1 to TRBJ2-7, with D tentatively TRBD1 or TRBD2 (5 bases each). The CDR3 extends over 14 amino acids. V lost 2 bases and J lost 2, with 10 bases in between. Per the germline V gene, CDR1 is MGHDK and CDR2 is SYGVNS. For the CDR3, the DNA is TGTGCCAGCAGTGAACGAAGGGGACCCTACGAGCAGTACTTC. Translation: CASSERRGPYEQYF.

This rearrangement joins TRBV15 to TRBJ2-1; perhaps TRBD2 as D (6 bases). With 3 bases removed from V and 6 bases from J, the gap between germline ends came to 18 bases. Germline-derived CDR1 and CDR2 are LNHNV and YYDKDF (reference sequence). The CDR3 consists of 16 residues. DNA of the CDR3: TGTGCCACCAGCAGCACCGGGACTGTAACCTGCAATGAGCAGTTCTTC. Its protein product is CATSSTGTVTCNEQFF. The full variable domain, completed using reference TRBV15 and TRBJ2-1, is DAMVIQNPRYQVTQFGKPVTLSCSQTLNHNVMYWYQQKSSQAPKLLFHYYDKDFNNEADTPDNFQSRRPNTSFCFLDIRSPGLGDTAMYLCATSSTGTVTCNEQFFGPGTRLTVL.

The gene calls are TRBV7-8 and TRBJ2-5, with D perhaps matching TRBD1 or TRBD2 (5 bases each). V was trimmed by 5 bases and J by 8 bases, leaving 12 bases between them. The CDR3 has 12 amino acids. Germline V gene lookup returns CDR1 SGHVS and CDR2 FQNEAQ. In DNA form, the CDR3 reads TGTGCCAGCAGCCCTGACGGGGCCACCCAGTACTTC. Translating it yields CASSPDGATQYF.